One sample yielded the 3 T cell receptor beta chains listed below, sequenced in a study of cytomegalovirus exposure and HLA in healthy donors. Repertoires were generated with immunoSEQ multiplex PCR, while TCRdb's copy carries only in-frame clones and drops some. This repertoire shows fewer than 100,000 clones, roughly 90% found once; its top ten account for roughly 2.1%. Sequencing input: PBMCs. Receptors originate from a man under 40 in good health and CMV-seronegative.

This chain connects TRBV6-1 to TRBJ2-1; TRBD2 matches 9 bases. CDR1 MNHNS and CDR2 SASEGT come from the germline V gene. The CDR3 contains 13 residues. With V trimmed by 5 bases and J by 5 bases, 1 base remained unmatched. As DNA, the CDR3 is TGTGCCAGCAGTTTAGCGGGGGACAATGAGCAGTTCTTC. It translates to CASSLAGDNEQFF.

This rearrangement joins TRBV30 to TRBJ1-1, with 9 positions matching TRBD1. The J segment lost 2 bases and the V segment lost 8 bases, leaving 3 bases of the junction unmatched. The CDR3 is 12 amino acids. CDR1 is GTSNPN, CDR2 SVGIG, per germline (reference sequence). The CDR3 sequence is CARDRVNTEAFF. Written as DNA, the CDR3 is TGTGCCCGGGACAGGGTCAACACTGAAGCTTTCTTT.

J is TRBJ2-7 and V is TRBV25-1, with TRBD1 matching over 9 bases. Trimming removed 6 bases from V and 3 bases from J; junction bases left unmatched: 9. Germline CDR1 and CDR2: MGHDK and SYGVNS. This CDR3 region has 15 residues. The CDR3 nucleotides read TGTGCCAGCAGACCCCCTTTGGACAGGGGCTACGAGCAGTACTTC. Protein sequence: CASRPPLDRGYEQYF.